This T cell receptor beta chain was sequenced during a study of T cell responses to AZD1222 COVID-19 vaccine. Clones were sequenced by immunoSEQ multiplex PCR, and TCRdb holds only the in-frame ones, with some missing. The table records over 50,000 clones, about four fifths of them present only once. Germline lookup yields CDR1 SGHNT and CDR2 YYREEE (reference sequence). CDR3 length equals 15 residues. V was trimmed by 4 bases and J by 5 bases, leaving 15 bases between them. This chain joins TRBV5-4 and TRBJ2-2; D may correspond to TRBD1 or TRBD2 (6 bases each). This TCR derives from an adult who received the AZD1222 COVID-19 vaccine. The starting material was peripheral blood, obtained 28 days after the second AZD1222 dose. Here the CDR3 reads CASSPGAGETGELFF. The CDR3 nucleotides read TGTGCCAGCAGCCCGGGGGCCGGGGAAACCGGGGAGCTGTTTTTT.